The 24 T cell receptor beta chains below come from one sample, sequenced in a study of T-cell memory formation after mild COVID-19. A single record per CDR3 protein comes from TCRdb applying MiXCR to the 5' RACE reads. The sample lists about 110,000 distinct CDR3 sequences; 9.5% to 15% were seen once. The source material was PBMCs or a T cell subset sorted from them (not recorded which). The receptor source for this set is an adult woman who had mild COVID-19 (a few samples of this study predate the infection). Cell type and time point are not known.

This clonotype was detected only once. The CDR3 bases are TGTGCCAGCAGCTTAAGTTCTGAAAACACTGAAGCTTTCTTT. Translating it yields CASSLSSENTEAFF. The chain employs TRBV7-9 and TRBJ1-1; D gene uncertain. Germline CDR1 SEHNR, CDR2 FQNEAQ (reference sequence). The CDR3 contains 14 residues. The V end was cut by 2 bases, the J end by 2 bases, with 9 bases between.

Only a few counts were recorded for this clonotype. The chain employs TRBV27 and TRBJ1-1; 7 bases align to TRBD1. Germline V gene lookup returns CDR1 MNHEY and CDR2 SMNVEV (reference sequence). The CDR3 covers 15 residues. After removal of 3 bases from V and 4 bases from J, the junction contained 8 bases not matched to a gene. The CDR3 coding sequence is TGTGCCAGCAGTTTTATCCCTCCAGGGGGCACTGAAGCTTTCTTT. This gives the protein CASSFIPPGGTEAFF.

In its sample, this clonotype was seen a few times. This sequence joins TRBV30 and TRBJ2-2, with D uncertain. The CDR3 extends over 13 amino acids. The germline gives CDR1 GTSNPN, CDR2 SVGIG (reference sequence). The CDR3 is CAQNLGLTGELFF. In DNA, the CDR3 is TGTGCTCAAAACCTGGGGTTAACCGGGGAGCTGTTTTTT. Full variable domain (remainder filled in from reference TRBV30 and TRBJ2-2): SQTIHQWPATLVQPVGSPLSLECTVEGTSNPNLYWYRQAAGRGLQLLFYSVGIGQISSEVPQNLSASRPQDRQFILSSKKLLLSDSGFYLCAQNLGLTGELFFGEGSRLTVL.

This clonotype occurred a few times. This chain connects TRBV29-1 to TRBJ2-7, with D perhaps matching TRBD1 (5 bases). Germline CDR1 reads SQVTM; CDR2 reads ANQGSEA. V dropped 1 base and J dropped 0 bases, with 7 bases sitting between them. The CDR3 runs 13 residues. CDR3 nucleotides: TGCAGCGTTGAAGGACAGCGCTCCTACGAGCAGTACTTC. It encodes CSVEGQRSYEQYF.

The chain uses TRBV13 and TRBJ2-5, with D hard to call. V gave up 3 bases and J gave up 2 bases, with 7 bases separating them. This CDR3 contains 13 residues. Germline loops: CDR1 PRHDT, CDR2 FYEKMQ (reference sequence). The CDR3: CASSFSEQETQYF. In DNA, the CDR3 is TGTGCCAGCAGCTTTTCAGAGCAAGAGACCCAGTACTTC.

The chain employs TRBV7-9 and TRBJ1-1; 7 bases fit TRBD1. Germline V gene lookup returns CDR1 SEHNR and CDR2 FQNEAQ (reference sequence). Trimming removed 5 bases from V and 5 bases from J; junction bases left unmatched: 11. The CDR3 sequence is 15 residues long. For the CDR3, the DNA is TGTGCCAGCAGCCCCCGGAGAGGGGGCTGGACTGAAGCTTTCTTT. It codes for CASSPRRGGWTEAFF.

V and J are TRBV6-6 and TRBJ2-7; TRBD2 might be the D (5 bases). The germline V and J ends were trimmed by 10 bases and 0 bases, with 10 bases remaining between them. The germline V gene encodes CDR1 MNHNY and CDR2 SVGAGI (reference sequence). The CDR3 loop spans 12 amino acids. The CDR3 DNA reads TGTGCCACCGGGGAAAGCTCCTACGAGCAGTACTTC. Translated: CATGESSYEQYF.

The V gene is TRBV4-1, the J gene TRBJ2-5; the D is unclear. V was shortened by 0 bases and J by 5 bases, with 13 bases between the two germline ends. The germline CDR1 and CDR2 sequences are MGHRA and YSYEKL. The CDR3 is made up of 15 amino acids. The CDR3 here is CASSQDTGPAETQYF. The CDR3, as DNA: TGCGCCAGCAGCCAAGATACCGGGCCTGCGGAGACCCAGTACTTC.

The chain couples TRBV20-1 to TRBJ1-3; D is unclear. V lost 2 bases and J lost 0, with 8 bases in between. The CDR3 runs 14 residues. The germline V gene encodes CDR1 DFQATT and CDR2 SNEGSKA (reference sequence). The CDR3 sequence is CSARPWGSGNTIYF. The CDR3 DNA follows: TGCAGTGCTAGACCGTGGGGCTCTGGAAACACCATATATTTT.

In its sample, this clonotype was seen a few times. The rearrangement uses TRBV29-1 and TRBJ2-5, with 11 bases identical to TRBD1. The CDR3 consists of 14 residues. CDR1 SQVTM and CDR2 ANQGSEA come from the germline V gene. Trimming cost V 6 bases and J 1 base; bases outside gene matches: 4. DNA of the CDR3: TGCAGCGTGAAGGGACAGGGGGTCCAAGAGACCCAGTACTTC. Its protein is CSVKGQGVQETQYF. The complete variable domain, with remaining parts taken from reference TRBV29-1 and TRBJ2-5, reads SAVISQKPSRDICQRGTSLTIQCQVDSQVTMMFWYRQQPGQSLTLIATANQGSEATYESGFVIDKFPISRPNLTFSTLTVSNMSPEDSSIYLCSVKGQGVQETQYFGPGTRLLVL.

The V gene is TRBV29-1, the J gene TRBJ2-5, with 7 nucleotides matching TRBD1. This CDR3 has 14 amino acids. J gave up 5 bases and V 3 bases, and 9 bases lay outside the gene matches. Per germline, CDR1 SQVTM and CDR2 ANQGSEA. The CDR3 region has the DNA TGCAGCGTTGACGAGGGGGCAGGATGGGAGACCCAGTACTTC. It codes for CSVDEGAGWETQYF.

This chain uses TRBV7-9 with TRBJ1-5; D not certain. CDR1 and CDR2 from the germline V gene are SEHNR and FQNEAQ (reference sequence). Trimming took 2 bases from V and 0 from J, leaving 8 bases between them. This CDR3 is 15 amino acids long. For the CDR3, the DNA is TGTGCCAGCAGCTTATTCGGAGATAGCAATCAGCCCCAGCATTTT. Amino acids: CASSLFGDSNQPQHF.

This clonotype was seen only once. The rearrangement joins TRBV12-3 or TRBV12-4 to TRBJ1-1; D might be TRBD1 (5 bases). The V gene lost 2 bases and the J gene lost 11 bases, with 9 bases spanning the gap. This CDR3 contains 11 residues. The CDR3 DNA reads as TGTGCCAGCAGTTTACAGGGATTGGCTTTCTTT. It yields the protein CASSLQGLAFF.

DNA of the CDR3: TGTGCCAGCAGCTTTGGACAGGCGGACACCATATATTTT. Amino acids: CASSFGQADTIYF. The gene calls are TRBV7-6 and TRBJ1-3; the match to TRBD1 covers 7 bases. From germline, CDR1 is SGHVS and CDR2 FNYEAQ. This CDR3 is built from 13 residues. Trimming removed 3 bases from V and 8 bases from J; junction bases left unmatched: 4. Together with reference TRBV7-6 and TRBJ1-3, the CDR3 gives the full variable domain: GAGVSQSPRYKVTKRGQDVALRCDPISGHVSLYWYRQALGQGPEFLTYFNYEAQQDKSGLPNDRFSAERPEGSISTLTIQRTEQRDSAMYRCASSFGQADTIYFGEGSWLTVV.

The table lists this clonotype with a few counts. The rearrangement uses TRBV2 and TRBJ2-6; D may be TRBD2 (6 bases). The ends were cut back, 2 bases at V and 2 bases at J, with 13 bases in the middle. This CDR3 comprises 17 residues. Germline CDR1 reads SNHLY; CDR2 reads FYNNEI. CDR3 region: CASSESRGGAGANVLTF. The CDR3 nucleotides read TGTGCCAGCAGTGAATCTAGAGGAGGGGCTGGGGCCAACGTCCTGACTTTC.

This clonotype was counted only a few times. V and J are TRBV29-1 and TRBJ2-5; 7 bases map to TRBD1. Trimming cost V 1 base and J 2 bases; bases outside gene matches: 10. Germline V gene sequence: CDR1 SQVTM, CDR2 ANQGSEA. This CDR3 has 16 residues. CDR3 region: CSVEGVQGQAQETQYF. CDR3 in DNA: TGCAGCGTTGAAGGGGTCCAAGGACAGGCTCAAGAGACCCAGTACTTC.

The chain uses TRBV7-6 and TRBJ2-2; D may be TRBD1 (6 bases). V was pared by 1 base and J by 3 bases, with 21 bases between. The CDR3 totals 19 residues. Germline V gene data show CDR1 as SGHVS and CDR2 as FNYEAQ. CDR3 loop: CASSLVRAGAHEDTGELFF. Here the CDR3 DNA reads TGTGCCAGCAGCTTAGTGCGGGCAGGGGCCCACGAGGACACCGGGGAGCTGTTTTTT.

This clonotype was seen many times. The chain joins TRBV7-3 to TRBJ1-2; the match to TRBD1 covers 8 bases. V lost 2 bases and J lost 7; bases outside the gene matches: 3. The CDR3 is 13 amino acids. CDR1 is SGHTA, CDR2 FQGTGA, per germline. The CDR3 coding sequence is TGTGCCAGCAGCTTAGGACAGGGCGGTGGCTACACCTTC. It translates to CASSLGQGGGYTF. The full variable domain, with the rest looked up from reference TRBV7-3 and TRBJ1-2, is GAGVSQTPSNKVTEKGKYVELRCDPISGHTALYWYRQSLGQGPEFLIYFQGTGAADDSGLPNDRFFAVRPEGSVSTLKIQRTERGDSAVYLCASSLGQGGGYTFGSGTRLTVV.

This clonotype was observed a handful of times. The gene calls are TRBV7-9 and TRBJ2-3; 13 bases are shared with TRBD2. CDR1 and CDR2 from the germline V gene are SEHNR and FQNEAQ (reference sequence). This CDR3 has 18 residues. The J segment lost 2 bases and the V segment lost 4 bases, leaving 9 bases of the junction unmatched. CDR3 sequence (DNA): TGTGCCAGCAGCTCTACTAGCGGGGGGGTTAGGCACACAGATACGCAGTATTTT. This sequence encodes CASSSTSGGVRHTDTQYF.

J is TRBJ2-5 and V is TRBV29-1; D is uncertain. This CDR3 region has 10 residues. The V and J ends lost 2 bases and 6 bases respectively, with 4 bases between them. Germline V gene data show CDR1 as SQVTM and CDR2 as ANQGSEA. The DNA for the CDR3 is TGCAGCGTTGAACCGCAGACCCAGTACTTC. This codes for CSVEPQTQYF.

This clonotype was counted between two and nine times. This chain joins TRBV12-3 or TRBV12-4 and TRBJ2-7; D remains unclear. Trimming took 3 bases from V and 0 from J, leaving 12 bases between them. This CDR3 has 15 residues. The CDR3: CASSFNVPSSYEQYF. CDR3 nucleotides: TGTGCCAGCAGTTTTAACGTCCCTAGCTCCTACGAGCAGTACTTC.

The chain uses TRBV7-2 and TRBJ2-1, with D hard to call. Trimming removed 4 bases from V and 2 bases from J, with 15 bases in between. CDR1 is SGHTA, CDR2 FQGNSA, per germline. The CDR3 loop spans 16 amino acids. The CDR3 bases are TGTGCCAGCAGCTCGACTGCCCCAGGAACCTACAATGAGCAGTTCTTC. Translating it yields CASSSTAPGTYNEQFF.

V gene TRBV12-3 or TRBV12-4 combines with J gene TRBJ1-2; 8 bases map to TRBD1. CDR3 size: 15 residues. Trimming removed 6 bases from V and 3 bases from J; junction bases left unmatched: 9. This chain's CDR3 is CASSKADRDHYGYTF. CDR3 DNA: TGTGCCAGCAGCAAAGCGGACAGGGACCACTATGGCTACACCTTC.

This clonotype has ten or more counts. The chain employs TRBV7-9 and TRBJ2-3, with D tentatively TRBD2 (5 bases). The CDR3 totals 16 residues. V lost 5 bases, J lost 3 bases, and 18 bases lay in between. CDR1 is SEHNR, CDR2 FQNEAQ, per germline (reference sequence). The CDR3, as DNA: TGTGCCAGCAGCCCACCGATGAGCGGCCTAACAGATACGCAGTATTTT. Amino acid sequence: CASSPPMSGLTDTQYF.